One sample yielded the 32 T cell receptor beta chains listed below, sequenced in a study of blood T cell repertoires in COVID-19. Measured with immunoSEQ multiplex PCR; TCRdb has only the in-frame clones, and not every one. Seen here are 380,000 or so clones, over 75% observed once, and the top ten hold under 1.5%. The sequenced sample consisted of PBMCs or T cells enriched from blood (not recorded which). These receptors came from a man aged 30 to 39 who had recovered from COVID-19.

This clone has just one count. The chain is built from TRBV5-8 and TRBJ1-2; D is undetermined. This CDR3 contains 15 residues. CDR1 and CDR2 from the germline V gene are SGHTS and YDEGEE. Trimming removed 2 bases at V and 3 bases at J, with 14 bases between. The CDR3 coding sequence is TGTGCCAGCAGCTTATATCAGCGAGCGCACTATGGCTACACCTTC. It translates to CASSLYQRAHYGYTF.

The V and J genes are TRBV7-2 and TRBJ2-2, with D possibly TRBD2 on 6 matching bases. V was shortened by 1 base and J by 7 bases, with 16 bases between the two germline ends. CDR1 SGHTA and CDR2 FQGNSA come from the germline V gene. The CDR3 has 16 amino acids. The CDR3 DNA follows: TGTGCCAGCAGCTTAGTTGGCCCTCTAGCGAGCGGGGAGCTGTTTTTT. Amino acids: CASSLVGPLASGELFF.

The chain has TRBV2 and TRBJ1-5; 7 nucleotides line up with TRBD1. The CDR3 consists of 15 residues. CDR1 and CDR2 from the germline V gene are SNHLY and FYNNEI. V was pared by 6 bases and J by 1 base, with 6 bases of the junction left unmatched. The chain's CDR3 is CASRQTGYSNQPQHF. CDR3 coding DNA: TGTGCCAGCAGACAGACAGGGTACAGCAATCAGCCCCAGCATTTT.

This chain joins TRBV30 and TRBJ2-3; D perhaps matches TRBD1 (6 bases). In germline, CDR1 is GTSNPN, CDR2 SVGIG (reference sequence). This CDR3 has 14 residues. V lost 3 bases, J lost 0 bases, and 10 bases lay in between. For the CDR3, the DNA is TGTGCCTGGAGCCAGGACAGTAGCACAGATACGCAGTATTTT. Translated: CAWSQDSSTDTQYF.

The chain has TRBV18 and TRBJ2-7; 14 positions agree with TRBD2. The ends lost 0 bases at V and 2 bases at J; junction bases unmatched: 0. CDR1 and CDR2 from the germline V gene are KGHSH and LQKENI. The CDR3 sequence is 16 residues long. The CDR3 coding sequence is TGTGCCAGCTCACCACCGACTAGCGGGGGGGCCTACGAGCAGTACTTC. It translates to CASSPPTSGGAYEQYF.

This clone was seen just once. This chain uses TRBV2 with TRBJ1-1; D unclear. Germline V gene sequence: CDR1 SNHLY, CDR2 FYNNEI. Deletions cut 4 bases from V and 0 bases from J, with 6 bases between. CDR3 length: 13 residues. The CDR3 loop reads CASSVQMNTEAFF. The CDR3 region has the DNA TGTGCCAGCAGTGTACAGATGAACACTGAAGCTTTCTTT. The variable domain in full, completed from reference TRBV2 and TRBJ1-1, reads EPEVTQTPSHQVTQMGQEVILRCVPISNHLYFYWYRQILGQKVEFLVSFYNNEISEKSEIFDDQFSVERPDGSNFTLKIRSTKLEDSAMYFCASSVQMNTEAFFGQGTRLTVV.

The chain joins TRBV7-8 to TRBJ1-1; TRBD1 matches 7 bases. CDR3 length: 15 residues. Losses at the gene ends were 5 bases for V and 1 base for J; bases not matched to a gene: 7. Germline CDR1 is SGHVS and CDR2 is FQNEAQ. As DNA, the CDR3 is TGTGCCAGCAGCCCTCAGACAGGGTGGAACACTGAAGCTTTCTTT. Its translation: CASSPQTGWNTEAFF.

A few counts support this clone. The rearrangement uses TRBV18 and TRBJ2-2; the match to TRBD1 covers 9 bases. This CDR3 contains 15 residues. V shed 3 bases, J shed 6 bases, and the junction held 5 bases outside the gene matches. Germline assignment: CDR1 KGHSH and CDR2 LQKENI. CDR3 sequence: CASSPMDRGSGELFF. CDR3 bases: TGTGCCAGCTCACCGATGGACAGGGGCTCCGGGGAGCTGTTTTTT.

The genes are TRBV9 and TRBJ1-3; perhaps TRBD1 as D (6 bases). The CDR3 is 14 amino acids. Germline CDR1 is SGDLS and CDR2 is YYNGEE. V was cut by 2 bases and J by 2 bases, with 8 bases left in between. The DNA for the CDR3 is TGTGCCAGCAGCGTCTGGACAGCTGGAAACACCATATATTTT. This translates into CASSVWTAGNTIYF.

This chain's CDR3 is CASSNPGEQYF. CDR3 nucleotide sequence: TGTGCCAGCAGCAACCCGGGCGAGCAGTACTTC. The chain joins TRBV9 to TRBJ2-7, with D unresolved. The CDR3 is 11 residues long. V was shortened by 4 bases and J by 6 bases, with 8 bases between the two germline ends. Germline CDR1 reads SGDLS; CDR2 reads YYNGEE.

V usage is TRBV29-1 and J usage is TRBJ2-5, with D perhaps TRBD1 (6 bases). Germline lookup yields CDR1 SQVTM and CDR2 ANQGSEA. V lost 1 base, J lost 2 bases, and 26 bases lay in between. The length of the CDR3 is 19 residues. The CDR3 protein is CSVEVMGIYSGALQETQYF. Here the CDR3 DNA reads TGCAGCGTTGAAGTAATGGGGATCTATTCAGGGGCCTTACAAGAGACCCAGTACTTC.

A word on this clone: The sample has other DNA sequences that encode this CDR3 too. The J gene is TRBJ1-2, the V gene TRBV4-3; D gene unclear. The V end was cut by 3 bases, the J end by 0 bases, with 2 bases between. The CDR3 runs 12 residues. In germline, CDR1 is LGHNA, CDR2 YSLEER. The CDR3 region has the DNA TGCGCCAGCAGCCACTCTAACTATGGCTACACCTTC. This codes for CASSHSNYGYTF.

In DNA, the CDR3 is TGTGCCAGCAGTGAATGGGGGGGTGTGGGCACTGAAGCTTTCTTT. Protein sequence: CASSEWGGVGTEAFF. The J gene is TRBJ1-1, the V gene TRBV6-1, with D perhaps TRBD1 (5 bases). Trimming removed 2 bases from V and 4 bases from J, with 14 bases in between. This CDR3 is 15 amino acids long. Germline V gives CDR1 MNHNS, CDR2 SASEGT.

V is TRBV9 and J is TRBJ2-2; D might be TRBD1 (5 bases). Germline CDR1 and CDR2: SGDLS and YYNGEE. V lost 3 bases to trimming and J lost 1 base, with 10 bases between them. The CDR3 sequence is 15 residues long. CDR3 DNA: TGTGCCAGCAGCGGTGGGGCGCGGAACACCGGGGAGCTGTTTTTT. It translates to CASSGGARNTGELFF.

V and J are TRBV3-1 (or the pseudogene TRBV3-2) and TRBJ2-6; 9 bases map to TRBD1. The CDR3 covers 19 residues. The germline CDR1 and CDR2 sequences are LGHDT and YNNKEL (reference sequence). The ends lost 0 bases at V and 0 bases at J; junction bases unmatched: 6. In nucleotides, the CDR3 is TGTGCCAGCAGCCAAGAATACAGGGGGCATAGCTCTGGGGCCAACGTCCTGACTTTC. Its translation: CASSQEYRGHSSGANVLTF.

The chain links TRBV15 to TRBJ1-5; D might be TRBD1 (5 bases). There are 13 residues in the CDR3. Trimming took off 0 bases at V and 7 bases at J, with 7 bases between the two ends. CDR1 is LNHNV and CDR2 is YYDKDF in the germline V gene (reference sequence). The chain's CDR3 is CATSREAGQPQHF. Here the CDR3 DNA reads TGTGCCACCAGCAGAGAAGCAGGGCAGCCCCAGCATTTT.

The gene calls are TRBV18 and TRBJ2-5; 9 nucleotides match TRBD2. Germline CDR1 and CDR2: KGHSH and LQKENI. CDR3 size: 15 residues. The V and J ends lost 4 bases and 5 bases, in that order; junction bases with no gene match: 8. CDR3 DNA sequence: TGTGCCAGCTCACTATTTAGCGGGGGTCAGGAGACCCAGTACTTC. Translation gives CASSLFSGGQETQYF.

This clone was counted only a few times. This chain joins TRBV5-6 and TRBJ1-5; tentative D call: TRBD1 (6 bases). The CDR3 runs 15 residues. The germline V and J ends were trimmed by 2 bases and 6 bases, with 15 bases remaining between them. Germline V gives CDR1 SGHDT, CDR2 YYEEEE. DNA of the CDR3: TGTGCCAGCAGCTTCGCCGGGGGGGCGGGTCAGCCCCAGCATTTT. Translation gives CASSFAGGAGQPQHF.

CDR3 sequence: CASSPYPRDRAIFEKLFF. The CDR3 nucleotides are TGTGCCAGCAGTCCCTACCCCCGGGACAGGGCGATTTTTGAAAAACTGTTTTTT. The chain couples TRBV27 to TRBJ1-4; 9 bases match TRBD1. The length of the CDR3 is 18 residues. Trimming cost V 5 bases and J 7 bases; bases outside gene matches: 17. CDR1 is MNHEY, CDR2 SMNVEV, per germline (reference sequence).

With regard to this clone: This specimen includes other DNA sequences encoding the same CDR3. V usage is TRBV3-1 (or the pseudogene TRBV3-2) and J usage is TRBJ1-2; D is perhaps TRBD1 (5 bases). CDR1 and CDR2 (germline): LGHDT, YNNKEL (reference sequence). CDR3 length equals 13 residues. The V gene lost 4 bases and the J gene lost 1 base, with 7 bases spanning the gap. The CDR3 here is CASSPGGNYGYTF. The CDR3 region has the DNA TGTGCCAGCAGCCCCGGGGGTAACTATGGCTACACCTTC.

The chain joins TRBV2 to TRBJ1-3, with D possibly TRBD1 on 5 matching bases. V was shortened by 5 bases and J by 7 bases, with 18 bases between the two germline ends. In germline, CDR1 is SNHLY, CDR2 FYNNEI. This CDR3 has 15 amino acids. The CDR3 sequence: CASSPPRRPGNTIYF. CDR3 bases: TGTGCCAGCAGTCCCCCGCGTAGGCCAGGGAACACCATATATTTT.

The rearrangement links TRBV12-3 or TRBV12-4 to TRBJ1-5; D is unresolved. The CDR3 covers 13 residues. Between the trimmed V and J ends, which lost 6 bases and 9 bases, there was a span of 15 bases. The CDR3 sequence is CASSNQAIRPQHF. The CDR3 DNA reads as TGTGCCAGCAGCAATCAAGCTATTCGGCCCCAGCATTTT.

The J gene is TRBJ1-1, the V gene TRBV5-4, with TRBD1 matching over 7 bases. The V segment lost 3 bases and the J segment 1 base; nucleotides outside the gene matches: 0. The germline V gene encodes CDR1 SGHNT and CDR2 YYREEE (reference sequence). The CDR3 runs 13 residues. In nucleotides, the CDR3 is TGTGCCAGCAGCTGGGACAGGAACACTGAAGCTTTCTTT. Protein product: CASSWDRNTEAFF.

The genes are TRBV15 and TRBJ1-5; D is unresolved. The ends were cut back, 1 base at V and 7 bases at J, with 11 bases in the middle. The CDR3 loop spans 14 amino acids. CDR1 and CDR2 (germline): LNHNV, YYDKDF (reference sequence). The CDR3 protein is CATSRVPQLQPQHF. CDR3 sequence (DNA): TGTGCCACCAGCAGAGTCCCACAGTTACAGCCCCAGCATTTT.

With respect to this clone: Other DNA sequences from this sample encode an identical CDR3 as well. The chain employs TRBV9 and TRBJ2-2; D uncertain. With 0 bases removed from V and 2 bases from J, the gap between germline ends came to 11 bases. The CDR3 has 16 amino acids. The germline V gene has CDR1 SGDLS and CDR2 YYNGEE. CDR3 coding DNA: TGTGCCAGCAGCGTAGGGGCTGGGCCCAACACCGGGGAGCTGTTTTTT. As protein: CASSVGAGPNTGELFF.

About this clone itself: The same CDR3 can be traced to other DNA sequences in this sample. V usage is TRBV7-2 and J usage is TRBJ1-2; D is unclear. Germline V gene lookup returns CDR1 SGHTA and CDR2 FQGNSA. Trimming removed 1 base at V and 0 bases at J, with 9 bases between. This CDR3 is 15 amino acids long. The CDR3 DNA reads as TGTGCCAGCAGCTTAGTCACCGGAGCTAACTATGGCTACACCTTC. This encodes CASSLVTGANYGYTF.

Concerning this clone: Additional DNA sequences in this sample encode the identical CDR3. The chain couples TRBV12-3 or TRBV12-4 to TRBJ1-5; D gene unclear. The CDR3 has 12 residues. Trimming left V 4 bases short and J 5 bases short, with 6 bases between. Here the CDR3 DNA reads TGTGCCAGCAGTTCGAGGGATCAGCCCCAGCATTTT. This codes for CASSSRDQPQHF.

The chain is built from TRBV30 and TRBJ1-5; D is undetermined. Trimming removed 0 bases from V and 2 bases from J, with 11 bases in between. The CDR3 spans 15 residues. Germline V CDR1 and CDR2: GTSNPN, SVGIG (reference sequence). CDR3 in DNA: TGTGCCTGGAGTGTCTCCGGGGTCGGCAATCAGCCCCAGCATTTT. Encoded protein: CAWSVSGVGNQPQHF. Full variable domain (rest looked up from reference TRBV30 and TRBJ1-5): SQTIHQWPATLVQPVGSPLSLECTVEGTSNPNLYWYRQAAGRGLQLLFYSVGIGQISSEVPQNLSASRPQDRQFILSSKKLLLSDSGFYLCAWSVSGVGNQPQHFGDGTRLSIL.

This chain connects TRBV10-1 to TRBJ2-5, with D perhaps TRBD2 (7 bases). Germline loops: CDR1 WNHNN, CDR2 SYGVQD (reference sequence). Between the trimmed V and J ends, which lost 3 bases and 1 base, there was a span of 12 bases. The CDR3 sequence is 15 residues long. The CDR3 DNA reads as TGCGCCAGCAGTGATAGGGGGGGCCCCCAAGAGACCCAGTACTTC. Its translation is CASSDRGGPQETQYF.

This chain links TRBV3-1 (or the pseudogene TRBV3-2) with TRBJ1-5, with D tentatively TRBD1 (5 bases). Germline V gives CDR1 LGHDT, CDR2 YNNKEL (reference sequence). V was shortened by 4 bases and J by 7 bases, with 14 bases between the two germline ends. The CDR3 has 14 amino acids. This CDR3 reads CASSLMGGGQPQHF. DNA for the CDR3: TGTGCCAGCAGCCTCATGGGGGGAGGCCAGCCCCAGCATTTT.

This chain connects TRBV24-1 to TRBJ2-3; D possibly corresponds to TRBD2 (7 bases). The V end lost 4 bases, the J end lost 6 bases, and 16 bases lay between the germline ends. The CDR3 has 15 residues. The germline V gene encodes CDR1 KGHDR and CDR2 SFDVKD. CDR3 nucleotide sequence: TGTGCCACCAGTGAAGGCGGGGGCCCGAGGGATACGCAGTATTTT. This translates into CATSEGGGPRDTQYF.

The gene calls are TRBV5-1 and TRBJ1-2; TRBD1 aligns across 10 bases. J lost 8 bases, V lost 7 bases, and 5 bases had no gene match. Germline CDR1 and CDR2: SGHRS and YFSETQ. CDR3 length: 12 residues. The CDR3 is CASRGTGAGYTF. For the CDR3, the DNA is TGCGCCAGCCGCGGGACAGGGGCCGGCTACACCTTC.